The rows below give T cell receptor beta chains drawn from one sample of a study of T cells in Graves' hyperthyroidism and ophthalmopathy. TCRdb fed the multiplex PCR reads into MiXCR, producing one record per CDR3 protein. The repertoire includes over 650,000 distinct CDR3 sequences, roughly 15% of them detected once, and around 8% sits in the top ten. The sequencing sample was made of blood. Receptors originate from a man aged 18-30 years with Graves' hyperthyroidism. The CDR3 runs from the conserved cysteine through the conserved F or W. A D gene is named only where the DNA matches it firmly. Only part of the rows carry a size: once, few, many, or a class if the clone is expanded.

TGTGCCAGCAGTCAATTGGGTACTGAAGCTTTCTTT | CASSQLGTEAFF | NA | TRBV27 | few | TRBJ1-1
TGTGCCAGCAGTGAATACTCAGACAATGAGCAGTTCTTC | CASSEYSDNEQFF | NA | TRBV25-1 | NA | TRBJ2-1
TGTGCCACCCGGACGGAGAACACCGGGGAGCTGTTTTTT | CATRTENTGELFF | NA | TRBV24-1 | many | TRBJ2-2
TGCGCCAGCAGCAACGGACAGGGGGCCTACAATGAGCAGTTCTTC | CASSNGQGAYNEQFF | TRBD1 | TRBV5-1 | NA | TRBJ2-1
TGTGCCAGTAGCGCCCTATCCAGGACAGGGGGCGTCGAGCAGTACTTC | CASSALSRTGGVEQYF | TRBD1 | TRBV19 | many | TRBJ2-7
TGTGCCAGCAGTGAAACACTTTATAGCAATCAGCCCCAGCATTTT | CASSETLYSNQPQHF | NA | TRBV6-1 | few | TRBJ1-5
TGTGCCAGCAGTTATCAGCTGGGGGTACAAGGCGAGCAGTACTTC | CASSYQLGVQGEQYF | NA | TRBV6-1 | many | TRBJ2-7
TGTGCCAGCAGCCAAGACAGGGGGCGCAATGAGCAGTTCTTC | CASSQDRGRNEQFF | TRBD1 | TRBV7-2 | few | TRBJ2-1
TGTGCCACCAGCTTCGACAGGGGGTATGAGCAGTTCTTC | CATSFDRGYEQFF | TRBD1 | TRBV15 | many | TRBJ2-1
TGTGCCAGCAAGCAGCGGAGGACCGCAGATACGCAGTATTTT | CASKQRRTADTQYF | NA | TRBV6-2/TRBV6-3 | many | TRBJ2-3
TGTGCCAGCAGCCAAGAAGGGCCTAAGGGGAAGGCTTTCTTT | CASSQEGPKGKAFF | NA | TRBV3-2 | many | TRBJ1-1
TGTGCCAGCAGCAGCGGGTCCCACAATGAGCAGTTCTTC | CASSSGSHNEQFF | NA | TRBV11-3 | many | TRBJ2-1
TGTGCCAGCAGCCATCCTGGGACAGGGTTTGTGATAACCTACAATGAGCAGTTCTTC | CASSHPGTGFVITYNEQFF | TRBD1 | TRBV12-3/TRBV12-4 | NA | TRBJ2-1
TGTGCCAGCAGTGACTGGACTAGCGGGAGTGGAGAGCAGTACTTC | CASSDWTSGSGEQYF | TRBD2 | TRBV28 | many | TRBJ2-7
TGCAGTGCTAGAATCCGGAGGCAGGGGGACTACAATGAGCAGTTCTTC | CSARIRRQGDYNEQFF | TRBD1 | TRBV20-1 | NA | TRBJ2-1